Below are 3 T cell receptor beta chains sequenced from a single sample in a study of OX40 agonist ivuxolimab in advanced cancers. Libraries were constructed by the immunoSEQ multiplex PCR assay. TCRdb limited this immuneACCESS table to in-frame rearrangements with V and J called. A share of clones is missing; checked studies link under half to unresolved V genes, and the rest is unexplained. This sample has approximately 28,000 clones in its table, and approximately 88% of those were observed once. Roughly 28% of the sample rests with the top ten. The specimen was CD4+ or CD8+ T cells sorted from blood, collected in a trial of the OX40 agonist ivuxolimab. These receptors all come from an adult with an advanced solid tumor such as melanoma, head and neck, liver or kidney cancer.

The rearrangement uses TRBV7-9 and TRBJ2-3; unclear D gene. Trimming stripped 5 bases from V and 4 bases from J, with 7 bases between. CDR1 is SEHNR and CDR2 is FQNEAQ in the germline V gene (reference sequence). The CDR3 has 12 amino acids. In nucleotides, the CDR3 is TGTGCCAGCAGCCTATTACCAGATACGCAGTATTTT. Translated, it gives CASSLLPDTQYF.

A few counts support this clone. Here the CDR3 DNA reads TGTGCTAGTGTCCCCCCAGAGTACTCTGGAAACACCATATATTTT. Translated: CASVPPEYSGNTIYF. The V and J genes are TRBV12-5 and TRBJ1-3; no definite D call. The V gene lost 7 bases and the J gene lost 0 bases, with 13 bases spanning the gap. Germline V gene data show CDR1 as LGHNT and CDR2 as FRNRAP. The length of the CDR3 is 15 residues.

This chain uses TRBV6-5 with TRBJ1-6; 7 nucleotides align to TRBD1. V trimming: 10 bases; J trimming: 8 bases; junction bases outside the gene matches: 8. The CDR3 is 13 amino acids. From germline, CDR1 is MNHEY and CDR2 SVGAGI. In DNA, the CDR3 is TGTGCCACCTCCCTCGGGACAGATTCACCCCTCCACTTT. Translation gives CATSLGTDSPLHF.